This is a list of T cell receptor beta chains from one sample in a study of control samples from healthy donors and cancer patients. Repertoires were generated with immunoSEQ multiplex PCR, while TCRdb's copy carries only in-frame clones and drops some. The data show under 110,000 clones, around 89% seen once. The specimen was blood. The source is a young man in good health. The CDR3 runs from the conserved cysteine through the conserved F or W. The order of the fields is V gene, clone size, J gene, D gene, CDR3 protein, CDR3 DNA. The D gene is left open where the match is weak. Only some rows state a clone size, as once, few, many or a class for expanded clones.

>TRBV5-4|.|TRBJ2-1|.
CASSLRQDPGRKQFF
TGTGCCAGCAGCTTAAGGCAGGACCCCGGTCGGAAGCAGTTCTTC
>TRBV3-1/TRBV3-2|.|TRBJ1-3|TRBD1
CASSQRTGASGNTIYF
TGTGCCAGCAGCCAAAGGACAGGGGCCTCTGGAAACACCATATATTTT
>TRBV14|.|TRBJ2-2|.
CASSQDQKDTGTGYTGELFF
TGTGCCAGCAGCCAAGACCAAAAAGACACCGGGACGGGATACACCGGGGAGCTGTTTTTT
>TRBV27|.|TRBJ1-2|TRBD1
CASSKGQGGGYTF
TGTGCCAGCAGTAAGGGGCAGGGGGGTGGCTACACCTTC
>TRBV27|.|TRBJ1-1|TRBD1
CASSGAQTGGVLKAFF
TGTGCCAGCAGTGGAGCACAAACAGGGGGCGTACTTAAAGCTTTCTTT
>TRBV5-4|.|TRBJ1-1|.
CASSPNWGTEAFF
TGTGCCAGCAGCCCCAATTGGGGCACTGAAGCTTTCTTT
>TRBV11-2|.|TRBJ1-5|.
CASSLEPGNQPQHF
TGTGCCAGCAGCCTCGAGCCAGGAAATCAGCCCCAGCATTTT
>TRBV11-1|many|TRBJ2-7|.
CASSLGVSGPYEQYF
TGTGCCAGCAGCTTAGGGGTTAGCGGACCCTACGAGCAGTACTTC
>TRBV5-5|.|TRBJ1-3|.
CASRRTENSGNTIYF
TGTGCCAGCAGGAGGACAGAGAACTCTGGAAACACCATATATTTT
>TRBV27|.|TRBJ2-1|TRBD2
CASSRLAGYEQFF
TGTGCCAGCAGTCGACTAGCGGGGTATGAGCAGTTCTTC
>TRBV18|.|TRBJ1-4|.
CASSPRAPTTNEKLFF
TGTGCCAGCTCACCCCGAGCCCCAACAACTAATGAAAAACTGTTTTTT
>TRBV11-2|.|TRBJ2-2|.
CASGVYGELFF
TGTGCCAGCGGGGTGTACGGGGAGCTGTTTTTT
>TRBV6-1|once|TRBJ2-1|.
CASSEAGTLYNEQFF
TGTGCCAGCAGTGAAGCCGGGACTCTCTACAATGAGCAGTTCTTC
>TRBV15|.|TRBJ1-2|.
CATSRAGRDNYGYTF
TGTGCCACCAGCAGAGCGGGCAGGGATAACTATGGCTACACCTTC
>TRBV25-1|.|TRBJ2-3|.
CASSPRDMFSTDTQYF
TGTGCCAGCAGTCCTCGGGACATGTTTAGCACAGATACGCAGTATTTT
>TRBV24-1|.|TRBJ2-2|.
CATSDLQDLGELFF
TGTGCCACCAGTGATTTACAGGATTTAGGGGAGCTGTTTTTT
>TRBV19|.|TRBJ2-2|.
CASSISGTSNTGELFF
TGTGCCAGTAGTATCTCCGGGACATCGAACACCGGGGAGCTGTTTTTT
>TRBV3-1/TRBV3-2|.|TRBJ1-1|.
CASRPDRNTEAFF
TGTGCCAGCAGACCCGACAGGAACACTGAAGCTTTCTTT
>TRBV19|.|TRBJ1-1|TRBD1
CASRTLTGGEAEAFF
TGTGCCAGTAGGACCCTTACAGGGGGCGAGGCTGAAGCTTTCTTT
>TRBV6-2/TRBV6-3|once|TRBJ2-7|.
CASSRGQSLPEQYF
TGTGCCAGCAGTAGAGGACAGTCTCTACCCGAGCAGTACTTC
>TRBV7-6|.|TRBJ2-1|TRBD2
CASSTPGAEAGGFYNEQFF
TGTGCCAGCAGCACCCCCGGGGCGGAAGCGGGAGGCTTCTACAATGAGCAGTTCTTC
>TRBV24-1|.|TRBJ2-3|TRBD2
CATGTSGRDTQYF
TGTGCCACCGGGACTAGCGGGCGAGATACGCAGTATTTT
>TRBV19|once|TRBJ1-2|.
CASSKLDRVGGYTF
TGTGCCAGTAGTAAGCTCGACAGAGTTGGTGGCTACACCTTC
>TRBV4-2|.|TRBJ2-2|TRBD2
CASSLGTSGVKGGELFF
TGTGCCAGCAGCCTCGGGACTAGCGGGGTGAAGGGCGGGGAGCTGTTTTTT
>TRBV4-2|.|TRBJ2-5|.
CASSPGTHEVETQYF
TGTGCCAGCAGCCCAGGGACACACGAGGTGGAGACCCAGTACTTC
>TRBV19|.|TRBJ1-3|.
CASSARQVNSGNTIYF
TGTGCCAGTAGTGCAAGGCAAGTGAACTCTGGAAACACCATATATTTT
>TRBV28|.|TRBJ2-5|.
CACREVKTQYF
TGTGCCTGTAGGGAAGTAAAGACCCAGTACTTC
>TRBV18|.|TRBJ2-1|.
CASSPQGYNEQFF
TGTGCCAGCTCACCACAGGGCTACAATGAGCAGTTCTTC
>TRBV10-1|.|TRBJ1-6|.
CATSPGYNSPLHF
TGCGCCACCTCTCCGGGGTACAATTCACCCCTCCACTTT
>TRBV6-5|.|TRBJ2-5|TRBD2
CASKGAGLQETQYF
TGTGCCAGCAAAGGAGCGGGGCTTCAAGAGACCCAGTACTTC
>TRBV3-1/TRBV3-2|few|TRBJ2-3|.
CASTLPTDTQYF
TGTGCCAGCACCCTCCCCACAGATACGCAGTATTTT
>TRBV6-5|few|TRBJ1-5|.
CASRGGNQPQHF
TGTGCCAGCAGGGGGGGCAATCAGCCCCAGCATTTT
>TRBV6-4|.|TRBJ2-7|TRBD1
CASSVAGGYEQYF
TGTGCCAGCAGTGTGGCAGGGGGCTACGAGCAGTACTTC
>TRBV6-5|once|TRBJ2-6|.
CASRGGASGANVLTF
TGTGCCAGCAGGGGGGGGGCCTCTGGGGCCAACGTCCTGACTTTC
>TRBV9|.|TRBJ1-6|.
CASSVGWGNNSPLHF
TGTGCCAGCAGCGTAGGATGGGGGAACAATTCACCCCTCCACTTT
>TRBV3-1/TRBV3-2|.|TRBJ2-3|TRBD2
CASSHRRLAGVSDTQYF
TGTGCCAGCAGCCACAGACGACTAGCGGGAGTTTCAGATACGCAGTATTTT
>TRBV28|.|TRBJ1-1|.
CASSQLNTEAFF
TGTGCCAGCAGTCAGTTGAACACTGAAGCTTTCTTT
>TRBV24-1|.|TRBJ2-1|.
CATSDTPRNEQFF
TGTGCCACCAGTGACACACCTAGGAATGAGCAGTTCTTC